The clone carrying this T cell receptor (beta chain) was counted ten times or more. With 2 bases removed from V and 4 bases from J, the gap between germline ends came to 11 bases. The CDR3 runs to 14 residues. Germline CDR1 reads MNHEY; CDR2 reads SVGAGI. This sample was included in a study of T cells in Graves' hyperthyroidism and ophthalmopathy. RNA transcripts provided the source from which TCR beta CDR3 regions were amplified. First-round RT-PCR targeting the TCR CDR3 was performed with the HTBI primer set. TCRdb independently ran MiXCR on the multiplex PCR reads; one entry per CDR3 protein. The data hold 450,000 to 500,000 distinct CDR3 sequences, with about 20% observed a single time. Each diagnosis drew on symptoms, thyroxine, TRAb, thyroid ultrasound and orbital computed tomography findings.

The receptor comes from a woman aged 65 to 85 with Graves' ophthalmopathy. V and J are TRBV6-5 and TRBJ1-1; D ambiguous. Sequencing input: blood. As DNA, the CDR3 is TGTGCCAGCAGTTACGGCCGTGGGGTCACTGAAGCTTTCTTT. Translated, it gives CASSYGRGVTEAFF.